The 32 T cell receptor beta chains below come from one sample, sequenced in a study of T cells in tumors after PD-1 blockade. Clones were read by immunoSEQ multiplex PCR, and TCRdb kept only the in-frame ones, dropping some. The sample holds tens of thousands of clones, roughly 73% seen once. This specimen was PBMCs, taken before anti-PD-1 treatment. The receptors here all came from a human donor with basal cell carcinoma.

CDR3 loop: CASSIGDRNTQYF. CDR3 DNA: TGTGCCAGTAGTATAGGCGACAGGAATACGCAGTATTTT. The V call is TRBV19, the J call TRBJ2-3; D is perhaps TRBD1 (6 bases). This CDR3 is built from 13 residues. Trimming stripped 1 base from V and 7 bases from J, with 9 bases between. Germline V CDR1 and CDR2: LNHDA, SQIVND (reference sequence).

In this sample, this clone turned up once. The CDR3 coding sequence is TGCGCCAGCAGCCTTAGCCCCGGGGACACTGAAGCTTTCTTT. This sequence encodes CASSLSPGDTEAFF. The chain couples TRBV4-3 to TRBJ1-1, with D unclear. The CDR3 length is 14 residues. Germline V CDR1 and CDR2: LGHNA, YSLEER. Trimming removed 4 bases from V and 3 bases from J, with 12 bases in between.

The chain recombines TRBV2 with TRBJ1-1, with D unclear. This CDR3 region has 16 residues. The germline CDR1 and CDR2 sequences are SNHLY and FYNNEI. Trimming took off 1 base at V and 0 bases at J, with 12 bases between the two ends. Written as DNA, the CDR3 is TGTGCCAGCAGTGAAGGGGCAGTTTGGATGAACACTGAAGCTTTCTTT. As protein: CASSEGAVWMNTEAFF.

The chain links TRBV5-4 to TRBJ2-3, with D unclear. The germline gives CDR1 SGHNT, CDR2 YYREEE (reference sequence). The CDR3 is 12 amino acids. Trimming took off 4 bases at V and 9 bases at J, with 12 bases between the two ends. The CDR3 bases are TGTGCCAGCAGCATAGACTCCCAGACGCAGTATTTT. This gives the protein CASSIDSQTQYF.

The chain uses TRBV27 and TRBJ1-5; possibly TRBD1 for D (6 bases). CDR3 length equals 14 residues. Germline values: CDR1 MNHEY, CDR2 SMNVEV (reference sequence). Trimming stripped 6 bases from V and 1 base from J, with 10 bases between. CDR3 nucleotide sequence: TGTGCCAGCAGACAGGGAGCCAGCAATCAGCCCCAGCATTTT. Translating gives CASRQGASNQPQHF.

This clone was seen a single time. The rearrangement uses TRBV5-1 and TRBJ2-3; D may be TRBD2 (5 bases). Looked up from germline, CDR1 is SGHRS and CDR2 is YFSETQ. Trimming removed 4 bases at V and 0 bases at J, with 27 bases between. This CDR3 is 20 amino acids long. CDR3: CASSRMVSGWGSTSTDTQYF. In DNA, the CDR3 is TGCGCCAGCAGCCGGATGGTATCGGGATGGGGTAGTACTAGCACAGATACGCAGTATTTT.

V is TRBV29-1 and J is TRBJ1-1, with D unclear. The V end lost 4 bases, the J end lost 0 bases, and 6 bases lay between the germline ends. Germline V CDR1 and CDR2: SQVTM, ANQGSEA. This CDR3 comprises 12 residues. The CDR3 bases are TGCAGCGTTGGGCTCCTGAACACTGAAGCTTTCTTT. Its protein product is CSVGLLNTEAFF.

The genes are TRBV12-3 or TRBV12-4 and TRBJ2-1; no firm D call. Trimming left V 5 bases short and J 2 bases short, with 4 bases between. The CDR3 extends over 12 amino acids. The CDR3 spells CASSNPYNEQFF. CDR3 nucleotide sequence: TGTGCCAGCAGTAATCCCTACAATGAGCAGTTCTTC.

The chain recombines TRBV24-1 with TRBJ2-2; D might be TRBD1 (5 bases). Germline-derived CDR1 and CDR2 are KGHDR and SFDVKD. Trimming removed 4 bases from V and 5 bases from J, with 16 bases in between. The CDR3 contains 16 residues. CDR3 region: CATSDADSTRTGELFF. The CDR3 bases are TGTGCCACCAGTGACGCTGACAGCACCAGGACCGGGGAGCTGTTTTTT.

The genes are TRBV5-4 and TRBJ2-5; the D is unclear. CDR1 SGHNT and CDR2 YYREEE come from the germline V gene (reference sequence). The CDR3 covers 13 residues. V was pared by 4 bases and J by 3 bases, with 10 bases between. The chain's CDR3 is CASSNSGKETQYF. As DNA, the CDR3 is TGTGCCAGCAGCAACTCCGGAAAAGAGACCCAGTACTTC.

The J gene is TRBJ1-5, the V gene TRBV4-2, with no clear D. CDR3 length equals 13 residues. Germline V gene lookup returns CDR1 LGHNA and CDR2 YNFKEQ. The V gene lost 6 bases and the J gene lost 5 bases, with 11 bases spanning the gap. This CDR3 is CASSLSVDQPQHF. The DNA for the CDR3 is TGTGCCAGCAGTTTGAGTGTCGATCAGCCCCAGCATTTT.

The chain joins TRBV7-3 to TRBJ2-3; 10 bases agree with TRBD1. The length of the CDR3 is 17 residues. V lost 0 bases and J lost 5; bases outside the gene matches: 8. Germline V gene sequence: CDR1 SGHTA, CDR2 FQGTGA. This CDR3 reads CASSLTPDRGRIDTQYF. CDR3 DNA sequence: TGTGCCAGCAGCTTAACCCCAGACAGGGGGCGTATAGATACGCAGTATTTT.

V and J are TRBV19 and TRBJ2-7; TRBD2 matches at 9 bases. Germline V gives CDR1 LNHDA, CDR2 SQIVND (reference sequence). CDR3 length: 13 residues. V shed 6 bases and J 6 bases; nucleotides not matched to a gene: 6. The CDR3 region is CASRPLAGTEQYF. The CDR3 nucleotides are TGTGCCAGTAGGCCGCTAGCGGGAACCGAGCAGTACTTC.

Only one count was recorded for this clone. The J gene is TRBJ2-7, the V gene TRBV3-1 (or the pseudogene TRBV3-2); D is possibly TRBD2 (6 bases). This CDR3 comprises 15 residues. The V end lost 4 bases, the J end lost 3 bases, and 16 bases lay between the germline ends. Germline values: CDR1 LGHDT, CDR2 YNNKEL (reference sequence). CDR3 in amino acids: CASSRPRAGNYEQYF. The CDR3, as DNA: TGTGCCAGCAGCCGTCCTAGGGCGGGGAACTACGAGCAGTACTTC.

The J gene is TRBJ2-1, the V gene TRBV30; maybe TRBD2 (5 bases). Looked up from germline, CDR1 is GTSNPN and CDR2 is SVGIG (reference sequence). V lost 5 bases, J lost 7 bases, and 9 bases lay in between. The CDR3 runs to 11 residues. The CDR3 DNA reads TGTGCCTGGGGTCTAGCTAATGAGCAGTTCTTC. Amino acid sequence: CAWGLANEQFF.

V and J are TRBV27 and TRBJ2-3, with TRBD2 matching 8 bases. Germline CDR1 is MNHEY and CDR2 is SMNVEV (reference sequence). This CDR3 comprises 13 residues. V lost 2 bases, J lost 11 bases, and 6 bases stayed unmatched. The CDR3 sequence: CASSLLSAGGQYF. In DNA form, the CDR3 reads TGTGCCAGCAGTTTACTTTCCGCGGGGGGGCAGTATTTT.

The chain recombines TRBV24-1 with TRBJ1-2; D is possibly TRBD1 (5 bases). Germline CDR1 reads KGHDR; CDR2 reads SFDVKD. Trimming left V 9 bases short and J 2 bases short, with 9 bases between. This CDR3 has 12 amino acids. CDR3 loop: CATRDGNYGYTF. The CDR3 DNA reads as TGTGCCACCCGGGACGGGAACTATGGCTACACCTTC.

The gene calls are TRBV11-2 and TRBJ2-4; the D gene could be TRBD1 or TRBD2 (5 bases each). V dropped 1 base and J dropped 0 bases, with 19 bases sitting between them. Germline V gene sequence: CDR1 SGHAT, CDR2 FQNNGV. The CDR3 is made up of 19 amino acids. The CDR3 bases are TGTGCCAGCAGCTTAGGGGGGTATAACAACCTTCTAGCCAAAAACATTCAGTACTTC. Its protein product is CASSLGGYNNLLAKNIQYF.

The chain links TRBV15 to TRBJ1-3; a weak D match, TRBD1 (6 bases). The ends were cut back, 8 bases at V and 0 bases at J, with 11 bases in the middle. Germline CDR1 LNHNV, CDR2 YYDKDF (reference sequence). This CDR3 contains 14 residues. The CDR3 is CATGVGASGNTIYF. CDR3 sequence (DNA): TGTGCCACCGGTGTGGGGGCCTCTGGAAACACCATATATTTT.

The V call is TRBV6-1, the J call TRBJ1-5; D is unresolved. Germline V lookup: CDR1 MNHNS, CDR2 SASEGT. With 3 bases removed from V and 4 bases from J, the gap between germline ends came to 7 bases. CDR3 size: 13 residues. The CDR3 nucleotides read TGTGCCAGCAGTGATGAGGGTAATCAGCCCCAGCATTTT. Translation gives CASSDEGNQPQHF.

This chain joins TRBV12-3 or TRBV12-4 and TRBJ1-2; D is undetermined. The CDR3 sequence is 13 residues long. V was trimmed by 3 bases and J by 0 bases, leaving 5 bases between them. The CDR3 protein is CASSFNTNYGYTF. Here the CDR3 DNA reads TGTGCCAGCAGTTTTAACACTAACTATGGCTACACCTTC.

This chain links TRBV21-1 with TRBJ1-5; TRBD1 is the table's D call and was not checked against the DNA. TRBV21-1 is classified as a pseudogene. This CDR3 spans 15 amino acids. CDR3 residues: CASTTGQVRNQPQHF. The CDR3 bases are TGTGCCAGCACCACCGGACAGGTCAGGAATCAGCCCCAGCATTTT.

The J gene is TRBJ2-2, the V gene TRBV24-1; 8 nucleotides match TRBD1. The V gene's germline CDR1 is KGHDR and CDR2 SFDVKD. V was pared by 4 bases and J by 6 bases, with 3 bases of the junction left unmatched. The CDR3 totals 14 residues. CDR3 amino acids: CATSEGTGSGELFF. Written as DNA, the CDR3 is TGTGCCACCAGTGAGGGGACAGGATCCGGGGAGCTGTTTTTT.

This chain joins TRBV6-5 and TRBJ2-3; TRBD1 agrees at 12 bases. Germline loops: CDR1 MNHEY, CDR2 SVGAGI. CDR3 length equals 15 residues. With 7 bases clipped from V and 4 bases from J, the junction kept 6 bases outside the gene matches. CDR3 coding DNA: TGTGCCAGCAACACCGGGACAGGGGGCGCAGATACGCAGTATTTT. Protein: CASNTGTGGADTQYF.

V and J are TRBV7-9 and TRBJ2-5; TRBD2 is a possible D gene (5 bases). The V gene's germline CDR1 is SEHNR and CDR2 FQNEAQ (reference sequence). The CDR3 runs 14 residues. The V end lost 4 bases, the J end lost 5 bases, and 14 bases lay between the germline ends. The CDR3 spells CASSSKTGYETQYF. In DNA, the CDR3 is TGTGCCAGCAGCTCAAAGACGGGGTATGAGACCCAGTACTTC.

This chain connects TRBV27 to TRBJ1-5; perhaps TRBD1 as D (6 bases). V lost 4 bases, J lost 4 bases, and 14 bases lay in between. The V gene's germline CDR1 is MNHEY and CDR2 SMNVEV (reference sequence). The CDR3 loop spans 15 amino acids. The DNA of the CDR3 is TGTGCCAGCAGTTCGAACAGGGCTGCTAATCAGCCCCAGCATTTT. Encoded protein: CASSSNRAANQPQHF.

The chain links TRBV5-6 to TRBJ2-2, with D possibly being TRBD2 (5 bases). Trimming took 4 bases from V and 4 from J, leaving 14 bases between them. CDR1 is SGHDT and CDR2 is YYEEEE in the germline V gene. The CDR3 loop spans 15 amino acids. CDR3 in amino acids: CASSPTTRVTGELFF. The CDR3 DNA is TGTGCCAGCAGCCCGACTACCCGAGTCACCGGGGAGCTGTTTTTT.

The V and J genes are TRBV2 and TRBJ1-4; 9 positions agree with TRBD1. The CDR3 consists of 18 residues. Losses at the gene ends were 3 bases for V and 0 bases for J; bases not matched to a gene: 8. The V gene's germline CDR1 is SNHLY and CDR2 FYNNEI. The CDR3 region has the DNA TGTGCCAGCAGTGACGGACAGGGGTGGGATGCAACTAATGAAAAACTGTTTTTT. Translated: CASSDGQGWDATNEKLFF.

V usage is TRBV6-1 and J usage is TRBJ1-5, with D perhaps matching TRBD1 (5 bases). The ends were cut back, 2 bases at V and 6 bases at J, with 14 bases in the middle. Germline V CDR1 and CDR2: MNHNS, SASEGT. The CDR3 runs to 15 residues. The CDR3 bases are TGTGCCAGCAGTGAAAGGACACCCTCTACTCAGCCCCAGCATTTT. This translates into CASSERTPSTQPQHF.

In this sample, this clone turned up once. V gene TRBV6-6 combines with J gene TRBJ2-7, with TRBD1 matching over 9 bases. V lost 6 bases, J lost 3 bases, and 3 bases stayed unmatched. Germline V lookup: CDR1 MNHNY, CDR2 SVGAGI (reference sequence). CDR3 length: 13 residues. The CDR3 DNA sequence: TGTGCCAGCAGGAGGACAGGGGACTACGAGCAGTACTTC. It codes for CASRRTGDYEQYF.

The rearrangement joins TRBV7-3 to TRBJ2-3, with 10 bases aligning to TRBD2. Trimming cost V 5 bases and J 2 bases; bases outside gene matches: 7. The CDR3 is made up of 16 amino acids. The germline CDR1 and CDR2 sequences are SGHTA and FQGTGA. Here the CDR3 reads CASSALAGGYTDTQYF. The CDR3 DNA follows: TGTGCCAGCAGCGCTTTAGCGGGGGGATACACAGATACGCAGTATTTT.

The rearrangement joins TRBV15 to TRBJ2-2; a possible D gene is TRBD2 (5 bases). CDR3 length: 13 residues. The germline V gene encodes CDR1 LNHNV and CDR2 YYDKDF (reference sequence). V lost 3 bases, J lost 7 bases, and 9 bases lay in between. In DNA form, the CDR3 reads TGTGCCACCAGCAGCGGACTGTACGGGGAGCTGTTTTTT. This codes for CATSSGLYGELFF.